Listed below are T cell receptor beta chains from one sample, sequenced in a study of cytotoxic CD8 clonotypes in ibrutinib-treated CLL. Generated by immunoSEQ multiplex PCR, the TCRdb table keeps only in-frame clones and is missing some. The table shows some 17,000 clones, with about 61% occurring only once. Sequencing was performed on PBMCs, taken after 12 months of ibrutinib treatment. All receptors come from a human donor with chronic lymphocytic leukemia. CDR3s include the opening cysteine and the closing phenylalanine or tryptophan. The D gene is left open where the match is weak. Clone size appears in some rows only: once, few, many, or a class for an expanded clone.

cdr3_aa | cdr3_nt | j_call | d_call | clone_size | v_call
CASSLSGSYNEQFF | TGTGCCAGCAGCCTATCGGGGTCCTACAATGAGCAGTTCTTC | TRBJ2-1 | . | once | TRBV28
CSVLPSNTGELFF | TGCAGCGTTTTGCCATCGAACACCGGGGAGCTGTTTTTT | TRBJ2-2 | . | . | TRBV29-1
CASSRDSTDTQYF | TGTGCCAGCAGCCGGGACAGCACAGATACGCAGTATTTT | TRBJ2-3 | . | . | TRBV6-5
CASRQAGPYEQYF | TGTGCCAGCAGGCAGGCGGGGCCCTACGAGCAGTACTTC | TRBJ2-7 | . | few | TRBV2
CASSLTGGYAYGYTF | TGTGCCAGCAGCTTAACAGGGGGCTACGCCTATGGCTACACCTTC | TRBJ1-2 | TRBD1 | . | TRBV11-2
CASSEDRVKLFF | TGTGCCAGCAGTGAAGACCGGGTTAAACTGTTTTTT | TRBJ1-4 | . | few | TRBV2
CASSLGTGELFF | TGTGCCAGCAGTCTCGGGACCGGGGAGCTGTTTTTT | TRBJ2-2 | . | . | TRBV6-5
CASSLAGYGYTF | TGTGCCAGCAGTTTAGCAGGGTATGGCTACACCTTC | TRBJ1-2 | . | few | TRBV28
CASSSGPKNIQYF | TGTGCCAGCAGCTCCGGACCCAAAAACATTCAGTACTTC | TRBJ2-4 | . | . | TRBV7-8
CASSIEKGYEQYF | TGTGCCAGTAGTATTGAGAAGGGCTACGAGCAGTACTTC | TRBJ2-7 | . | . | TRBV19
CASIDSSSTDTQYF | TGTGCCAGCATTGACAGTTCTAGCACAGATACGCAGTATTTT | TRBJ2-3 | . | . | TRBV6-6
CASSFGNTDTQYF | TGTGCCAGCAGCTTTGGCAACACAGATACGCAGTATTTT | TRBJ2-3 | . | . | TRBV11-2
CASSDLGPDTEAFF | TGTGCCAGCAGTGACTTGGGGCCGGACACTGAAGCTTTCTTT | TRBJ1-1 | . | . | TRBV2
CASSLGLAGSEQYF | TGTGCCAGCAGCTTGGGACTAGCGGGATCCGAGCAGTACTTC | TRBJ2-7 | TRBD2 | . | TRBV9
CASSLGQGADTQYF | TGTGCCAGCAGCTTAGGACAGGGGGCTGATACGCAGTATTTT | TRBJ2-3 | TRBD1 | . | TRBV11-3
CASSTGTSGKGYEQYF | TGTGCCAGCAGTACCGGGACTAGCGGGAAGGGCTACGAGCAGTACTTC | TRBJ2-7 | TRBD2 | . | TRBV28
CALDLADDQPQHF | TGTGCTCTGGATTTGGCGGATGATCAGCCCCAGCATTTT | TRBJ1-5 | . | . | TRBV30
CASSVDGDVEAFF | TGTGCCAGCAGCGTAGACGGGGATGTTGAAGCTTTCTTT | TRBJ1-1 | . | . | TRBV9
CASSLGVFYGYTF | TGCGCCAGCAGTTTAGGAGTATTCTATGGCTACACCTTC | TRBJ1-2 | . | few | TRBV10-2
CASIDPQGSSYEQYF | TGTGCCAGCATCGACCCACAGGGGAGTTCCTACGAGCAGTACTTC | TRBJ2-7 | TRBD1 | . | TRBV28
CAWSVAYEQYF | TGTGCCTGGAGTGTGGCCTACGAGCAGTACTTC | TRBJ2-7 | . | . | TRBV30
CASSQAGQGNEKLFF | TGTGCCAGCAGCCAAGCAGGGCAGGGTAATGAAAAACTGTTTTTT | TRBJ1-4 | . | . | TRBV4-2
CASALRRGETQYF | TGTGCCAGCGCTTTGCGGAGGGGAGAGACCCAGTACTTC | TRBJ2-5 | . | . | TRBV13
CSVIPGQGAGTEAFF | TGCAGCGTAATCCCGGGACAGGGGGCAGGCACTGAAGCTTTCTTT | TRBJ1-1 | TRBD1 | . | TRBV29-1
CASSHLLRPGELFF | TGTGCCAGCAGCCACCTTCTCCGGCCCGGGGAGCTGTTTTTT | TRBJ2-2 | . | once | TRBV7-3
CASSLLAGSSSTDTQYF | TGTGCCAGTAGTCTCCTAGCGGGTTCCTCTAGCACAGATACGCAGTATTTT | TRBJ2-3 | TRBD2 | . | TRBV19
CASSAHRDSLRGYTF | TGTGCCAGCAGCGCACACCGGGACAGTCTAAGGGGCTACACCTTC | TRBJ1-2 | TRBD1 | few | TRBV9
CASSPNPAGNVGDTQYF | TGTGCCAGCAGCCCCAACCCAGCGGGGAACGTAGGAGATACGCAGTATTTT | TRBJ2-3 | TRBD2 | . | TRBV7-9
CASSEGTSGYYNEQFF | TGTGCCAGCAGTGAAGGGACTAGCGGGTATTACAATGAGCAGTTCTTC | TRBJ2-1 | TRBD2 | . | TRBV6-1
CASSPRGVLGYGYTF | TGTGCCAGCAGTCCCAGGGGGGTCCTGGGCTATGGCTACACCTTC | TRBJ1-2 | TRBD1 | . | TRBV27
CASSGDSSGSIREQFF | TGCGCCAGTAGTGGGGATTCTAGCGGGAGCATTCGCGAGCAGTTCTTC | TRBJ2-1 | TRBD2 | . | TRBV10-1
CASSRIGTSGLYEQYF | TGCGCCAGCAGCCGTATCGGGACTAGCGGCCTCTACGAGCAGTACTTC | TRBJ2-7 | TRBD2 | . | TRBV4-1
CASSLSTGDPEAFF | TGCGCCAGCAGCCTCTCGACAGGGGACCCTGAAGCTTTCTTT | TRBJ1-1 | TRBD1 | . | TRBV4-1
CASSEGPGASYEQYF | TGTGCCAGCAGTGAAGGGCCGGGAGCGTCCTACGAGCAGTACTTC | TRBJ2-7 | . | medium-sized | TRBV6-1
CASSLGTGSGANVLTF | TGTGCCAGCAGCTTAGGTACAGGGTCTGGGGCCAACGTCCTGACTTTC | TRBJ2-6 | . | few | TRBV11-3
CASSRDIQPQHF | TGTGCCAGCAGTCGGGACATTCAGCCCCAGCATTTT | TRBJ1-5 | . | few | TRBV2
CAWTGGFGYGYTF | TGTGCCTGGACCGGGGGTTTTGGCTATGGCTACACCTTC | TRBJ1-2 | . | few | TRBV30
CASSLMVSSYEQYF | TGTGCCAGCAGCTTAATGGTCAGCTCCTACGAGCAGTACTTC | TRBJ2-7 | . | . | TRBV7-9
CASSLQGGQPQHF | TGTGCCAGCAGCTTACAGGGAGGTCAGCCCCAGCATTTT | TRBJ1-5 | . | few | TRBV7-3
CASSTGVVSTDTQYF | TGTGCCAGCAGCACTGGGGTAGTTAGCACAGATACGCAGTATTTT | TRBJ2-3 | . | . | TRBV7-8
CASSRAVQETQYF | TGTGCCAGCTCACGAGCGGTTCAAGAGACCCAGTACTTC | TRBJ2-5 | . | . | TRBV18
CASSEGEAFF | TGTGCCAGCAGTGAAGGTGAAGCTTTCTTT | TRBJ1-1 | . | . | TRBV2
CASSGFGLAGAKNIQYF | TGTGCCAGCAGCGGGTTCGGGCTAGCGGGAGCCAAAAACATTCAGTACTTC | TRBJ2-4 | TRBD2 | once | TRBV7-9
CASSEPGWGTEAFF | TGTGCCAGCAGTGAACCAGGGTGGGGAACTGAAGCTTTCTTT | TRBJ1-1 | . | . | TRBV25-1
CASSAPVTASTDTQYF | TGTGCCAGCAGTGCCCCCGTGACCGCTAGCACAGATACGCAGTATTTT | TRBJ2-3 | . | . | TRBV2
CAQEDRSSGNTIYF | TGTGCCCAAGAGGACAGAAGCTCTGGAAACACCATATATTTT | TRBJ1-3 | . | . | TRBV5-4
CASSPDGVYEQYF | TGTGCCAGCAGCCCCGACGGAGTCTACGAGCAGTACTTC | TRBJ2-7 | . | few | TRBV5-6
CASSVGPAGVTDTQYF | TGTGCCAGCAGCGTCGGGCCAGCGGGAGTAACAGATACGCAGTATTTT | TRBJ2-3 | TRBD2 | . | TRBV9